The present T cell receptor beta chain was sequenced within a study of OX40 agonist ivuxolimab in advanced cancers. About the study as a whole: Ivuxolimab was a fully human IgG2 agonistic monoclonal antibody targeting the costimulatory receptor OX40 (CD134). Intravenous ivuxolimab was administered to patients every 2 weeks at six dose levels: 0.01, 0.1, 0.3, 1.5, 3 and 10 mg/kg. Among the roughly 52 dose-escalation patients, around 19 had hepatocellular carcinoma, about 15 melanoma, 9 renal cell carcinoma and 9 head and neck cancer. In the dose-escalation cohort, 70% to 85% of patients were male, and the mean age was approximately 60 years with a range of roughly 20 to 85. Patients were allowed to have had prior anti-PD-1, anti-PD-L1 or anti-CTLA-4 therapy, and 40% of the dose-escalation patients had previously received checkpoint inhibitors. Three dose-escalation patients achieved partial responses, one with hepatocellular carcinoma and two with cutaneous melanoma. The purpose of peripheral TCRbeta sequencing was to test whether ivuxolimab changed TCR sequence diversity and led to clonal T-cell expansion. The paper covers the monotherapy dose-escalation part of the phase I ivuxolimab trial, which included N ≈ 50 patients.

The research as a whole found: The antigen specificity of the clonally expanded peripheral T cells was not determined. In the 0.1-3.0 mg/kg groups, partial responders had among the lowest normalized peripheral clonal expansion, particularly in CD8+ T cells. At doses from 0.1 to 3.0 mg/kg, clonal expansion was seen in both CD4+ and CD8+ blood T cells between baseline and week 6. Low levels of normalized T-cell clonal expansion were also seen in some patients who did not respond. After ivuxolimab, more expanded clones were found on average in CD8+ T cells than in CD4+ T cells.

Patients with a history of autoimmune disease or receiving systemic immunosuppression were excluded from the trial. Peripheral blood for TCR sequencing was collected from all dose cohorts at baseline, on cycle 4 day 1, and on cycle 7 day 1. The samples were taken from a phase I, first-in-human, multicenter, open-label dose-escalation trial of ivuxolimab. Adults with locally advanced or metastatic melanoma, renal cell carcinoma, hepatocellular carcinoma or head and neck squamous cell carcinoma were enrolled in the trial. Before TCR sequencing, CD4+ T cells and CD8+ T cells from peripheral blood were sorted into separate populations. The sample holds one count of this clone. Its binding antigen is unknown. Base qualities are not provided; no much larger clone lies one nucleotide away. Genomic DNA was extracted from sorted cells for sequencing of the TCRbeta CDR3 region. The immunoSEQ Assay was used for sequencing of TCRbeta CDR3 regions. TCRdb mirrors the immuneACCESS table, restricted to in-frame sequences. Some clones are absent from its copies; in checked studies, under half trace to an unresolved V gene, and the reason for the others is unknown. Within this sample are over 30,000 clones, with roughly nine tenths of them counted one time only. The top ten clonotypes cover 36% of the sample.

The CDR3 runs 13 residues from the cysteine to the phenylalanine. Of all the DNA, just the CDR3 is kept, 39 bases in frame from base 1. The V end loses 4 bases and the J end loses 5 bases, and a stretch of 13 bases separates them. For CDR1 and CDR2, the germline V gene lists SGHDT and YYEEEE. This TCR derives from an adult with an advanced solid tumor such as melanoma, head and neck, liver or kidney cancer. The sequence links TRBV5-6 to TRBJ2-7, with a weak D call of TRBD1 (5 bases match). The sequences come from CD4+ or CD8+ T cells sorted from blood, collected in a trial of the OX40 agonist ivuxolimab. The CDR3 corresponds to CASSRSGYHEQYF. The sequence in DNA is TGTGCCAGCAGCAGATCAGGGTACCACGAGCAGTACTTC. Full variable domain (CDR3 extended with the reference TRBV5-6 and TRBJ2-7 proteins): DAGVTQSPTHLIKTRGQQVTLRCSPKSGHDTVSWYQQALGQGPQFIFQYYEEEERQRGNFPDRFSGHQFPNYSSELNVNALLLGDSALYLCASSRSGYHEQYFGPGTRLTVT.